What follows are 13 T cell receptor beta chains derived from one specimen sequenced in a study of blood T cells in healthy people across ages. A second roughly 7 to 11 cycle PCR used barcoded and J-beta primers. TCRdb re-derived calls from the 5' RACE reads in MiXCR, one entry per CDR3 protein. Of fewer than 900,000 distinct CDR3 sequences in the sample, 35% to 45% were seen once. Specimen: blood. The receptors originated from a woman aged 55-70 years in good health.

This clonotype has only a few counts. The chain uses TRBV6-1 and TRBJ2-5; TRBD2 matches at 7 bases. V gave up 8 bases and J gave up 3 bases; unmatched junction bases: 9. CDR3 length: 14 amino acids. CDR1 MNHNS and CDR2 SASEGT come from the germline V gene. The CDR3 here is CASVEAGLKETQYF. CDR3 bases: TGTGCCAGCGTAGAAGCGGGGTTAAAAGAGACCCAGTACTTC.

This clonotype was seen only a few times. The chain has TRBV2 and TRBJ2-1; the match to TRBD1 covers 7 bases. The length of the CDR3 is 15 residues. With 2 bases clipped from V and 7 bases from J, the junction kept 8 bases outside the gene matches. Looked up from germline, CDR1 is SNHLY and CDR2 is FYNNEI. This chain's CDR3 is CASSEIQGLLNEQFF. The CDR3 coding sequence is TGTGCCAGCAGTGAAATACAGGGGCTGTTGAATGAGCAGTTCTTC. The full variable domain, rest sourced from reference TRBV2 and TRBJ2-1, is EPEVTQTPSHQVTQMGQEVILRCVPISNHLYFYWYRQILGQKVEFLVSFYNNEISEKSEIFDDQFSVERPDGSNFTLKIRSTKLEDSAMYFCASSEIQGLLNEQFFGPGTRLTVL.

The gene calls are TRBV5-1 and TRBJ1-2, with TRBD1 as a possible D gene (6 bases). CDR3 length: 15 amino acids. Germline assignment: CDR1 SGHRS and CDR2 YFSETQ. The V and J ends lost 2 bases and 0 bases respectively, with 11 bases between them. DNA of the CDR3: TGCGCCAGCAGCTTTGGACAGCAAGCTAACTATGGCTACACCTTC. It encodes CASSFGQQANYGYTF.

CDR3: CASSPGVNRVLTTDNEQFF. For the CDR3, the DNA is TGTGCCAGTAGTCCCGGCGTGAACAGGGTACTGACCACCGACAATGAGCAGTTCTTC. V is TRBV19 and J is TRBJ2-1, with D maybe TRBD1 (6 bases). The CDR3 has 19 amino acids. The ends were cut back, 5 bases at V and 5 bases at J, with 28 bases in the middle. Germline V gene data show CDR1 as LNHDA and CDR2 as SQIVND (reference sequence).

About this clonotype itself: Since a much larger clone is just one base distant, this may be a read error. The gene calls are TRBV7-2 and TRBJ2-5; D call uncertain. Near its end, the DNA agrees better with TRBJ2-1, so the J call may be wrong. The germline V gene encodes CDR1 SGHTA and CDR2 FQGNSA. This CDR3 region has 14 residues. CDR3 in amino acids: CASSLVLTQETQFF. CDR3 nucleotides: TGTGCCAGCAGCTTAGTGTTGACGCAAGAGACCCAGTTCTTC.

This sequence joins TRBV12-3 or TRBV12-4 and TRBJ2-3; D is perhaps TRBD2 (5 bases). This CDR3 region has 15 residues. V was clipped by 6 bases and J by 4 bases, with 17 bases between them. In DNA, the CDR3 is TGTGCCAGCAGGCCGACTACCGTGAGCGCAGATACGCAGTATTTT. Amino acids: CASRPTTVSADTQYF.

DNA of the CDR3: TGTGCCAGCAGCCCCGGGGGAGGGGGCGGGGAGCTGTTTTTT. Its translation is CASSPGGGGGELFF. This chain uses TRBV9 with TRBJ2-2; possible D gene TRBD2, 7 bases. The germline V gene encodes CDR1 SGDLS and CDR2 YYNGEE. The CDR3 is made up of 14 amino acids. V lost 4 bases, J lost 7 bases, and 14 bases lay in between. The whole variable domain, filled in from reference TRBV9 and TRBJ2-2, reads DSGVTQTPKHLITATGQRVTLRCSPRSGDLSVYWYQQSLDQGLQFLIQYYNGEERAKGNILERFSAQQFPDLHSELNLSSLELGDSALYFCASSPGGGGGELFFGEGSRLTVL.

The chain joins TRBV5-1 to TRBJ2-3, with a possible D match to TRBD2 (6 bases). CDR3 length: 15 amino acids. The ends were cut back, 4 bases at V and 9 bases at J, with 21 bases in the middle. Germline V gene sequence: CDR1 SGHRS, CDR2 YFSETQ. The DNA for the CDR3 is TGCGCCAGCAGCCACCCTGGGCGGGGTGGAGGCACGCAGTATTTT. It yields the protein CASSHPGRGGGTQYF.

Turning to this clonotype: With a much larger clone just one base away, this may be a read error. This is likely a read error, given that the CDR3 carries no conserved phenylalanine or tryptophan at its end. The V gene is TRBV29-1, the J gene TRBJ2-7; tentative D call: TRBD2 (6 bases). CDR3 length: 16 residues. Trimming shortened V by 0 bases and J by 0 bases, and 15 bases separated the two germline ends. CDR1 is SQVTM and CDR2 is ANQGSEA in the germline V gene. The DNA for the CDR3 is TGCAGCGTTGAAGATGGTAAGGAGGGAAGCTCCTACGAGCAGTACTTA. Its protein product is CSVEDGKEGSSYEQYL.

The chain has TRBV7-2 and TRBJ2-7; perhaps TRBD2 as D (5 bases). The CDR3 is made up of 15 amino acids. V was cut by 0 bases and J by 0 bases, with 9 bases left in between. Germline-derived CDR1 and CDR2 are SGHTA and FQGNSA. The CDR3 spells CASSLAGATSYEQYF. The CDR3 nucleotides are TGTGCCAGCAGCTTAGCGGGAGCAACCTCCTACGAGCAGTACTTC.

For the CDR3, the DNA is TGTGCCAGCAGCAGGACAGGGAAAACCTACAATGAGCAGTTCTTC. Encoded protein: CASSRTGKTYNEQFF. V usage is TRBV28 and J usage is TRBJ2-1; 8 nucleotides agree with TRBD1. Germline V gene data show CDR1 as MDHEN and CDR2 as SYDVKM. This CDR3 is 15 amino acids long. Trimming removed 6 bases from V and 2 bases from J; junction bases left unmatched: 6.

This clonotype came up a few times. The chain carries TRBV12-3 or TRBV12-4 and TRBJ2-1; perhaps D is TRBD1 or TRBD2 (5 bases each). The CDR3 sequence is 16 residues long. V was shortened by 3 bases and J by 8 bases, with 20 bases between the two germline ends. DNA of the CDR3: TGTGCCAGCAGTTTTGGTGGGACCTTGTCGATAGATGAGCAGTTCTTC. Translating gives CASSFGGTLSIDEQFF.

The chain is built from TRBV20-1 and TRBJ2-1, with D perhaps being TRBD1 or TRBD2 (5 bases each). Germline V lookup: CDR1 DFQATT, CDR2 SNEGSKA (reference sequence). This CDR3 is 15 amino acids long. Trimming cost V 2 bases and J 7 bases, with 18 bases left between them. The CDR3 sequence: CSARPAASWGNEQFF. DNA for the CDR3: TGCAGTGCTAGACCGGCGGCATCTTGGGGGAATGAGCAGTTCTTC.